What follows is one TCR beta chain and its context. The count of this clone is one. It has no known antigen specificity. Per-nucleotide qualities are absent, and no much larger clonotype sits a single base away. TCRbeta CDR3 regions were amplified from genomic DNA by means of the immunoSEQ Assay, a bias-controlled multiplex PCR. As for the authors' bioinformatics: The number of nucleated cells in each sample was estimated from the amplification of reference gene primers within the assay. To quantify the absolute abundance of each unique TCRbeta CDR3 rearrangement, sequence reads were collapsed and filtered. Productive Simpson clonality was computed per sample as the square root of Simpson's diversity index over productive rearrangements. The immuneACCESS repertoire file appears here via TCRdb, limited to in-frame rearrangements. These files lack a portion of the clones; in checked studies, under half of the deficit traces to unresolved V genes, and the cause of the others is not known. Clone size and the V and J calls come from that table; the DNA yielded D and trimming. The table for this sample lists 150,000 to 200,000 clones; approximately 90% of them were counted only once. Of the sample, approximately 5.6% is held by the ten largest clones.

This sample was included in a study of blood T cell repertoires in COVID-19 (dated by TCRdb to the early 2020s). Regarding the complete study: The collaborator samples originated in the United States, Italy and Spain and spanned the acute and convalescent phases of COVID-19. The samples were drawn from two sources: the first 160 participants of the ongoing ImmuneRACE study, and 1,254 subjects contributed by 6 global collaborators. The repertoires were released in a freely available public database intended as a resource for research on the immune response to SARS-CoV-2. Sample metadata almost always included a de-identified subject ID, COVID-19 status, age in years and sex. Subjects who had been exposed to COVID-19, were actively infected with it, or had recovered from it provided the deeply sampled blood TCRbeta repertoires that made up the dataset. Where available, HLA class I and class II types were taken from metadata supplied by the sample provider and were not determined by assay-based typing. The material from the prospective study consisted of cDNA or gDNA derived from T cells, B-cell-depleted T cells, or PBMCs.

What the study reported, not specific to this receptor: Clinical and demographic metadata were provided uncurated, with the amount varying by source and participant.

There are 15 amino acids in the CDR3, from cysteine to phenylalanine inclusive. Only the CDR3 DNA stays, 45 bases, in frame from base 1. For CDR1 and CDR2, the germline V gene (reference sequence) lists SGHNT and YYREEE. V trim: 2 bases; J trim: 4 bases; unmatched bases: 5. Whole blood was collected in K2EDTA tubes by collaborating institutions according to the institutions' own protocols. For TCRbeta analysis, collaborator samples were shipped as frozen whole blood, as isolated PBMCs, or as DNA extracted from either sample type. The chain is made from TRBV5-4 and TRBJ2-2, with 7 central nucleotides matching TRBD2. The clonotype originates from a man between 40 and 49 years old with active or convalescent COVID-19. The specimen was peripheral blood. The CDR3 loop reads CASSFTGGPTGELFF. The DNA sequence is TGTGCCAGCAGCTTTACGGGGGGTCCCACCGGGGAGCTGTTTTTT.